The entry that follows covers one T cell receptor beta chain sequence. Its antigen is still unknown. The trim removed 5 bases at V and 8 bases at J, leaving 7 bases unmatched. The length of the CDR3 is 14 residues. The germline V gene encodes CDR1 SGHNT and CDR2 YENEEA. This record belongs to a study of cytomegalovirus exposure and HLA in healthy donors. Study-level results: Later, an analysis showed that TCR beta chains associated with HLA were more clonally expanded than others that were equally common. The number of N-insertions in an Asian-associated ancestry cluster was reportedly below the roughly 670-donor mean in a later analysis.

It was with 60 Vbeta and 13 Jbeta primers that the PCR ran. Profiled with immunoSEQ multiplex PCR; TCRdb holds only in-frame clones, not every one. The sample records 130,000 or so clones, approximately 84% being singletons. The gene calls are TRBV11-3 and TRBJ2-1; 9 nucleotides agree with TRBD2. This TCR was sampled from a woman aged 40 to 55 in good health and CMV-seronegative. Material: PBMCs. CDR3: CASSRLAGDDEQFF. CDR3 nucleotides: TGTGCCAGCAGCCGGTTAGCGGGAGACGATGAGCAGTTCTTC.